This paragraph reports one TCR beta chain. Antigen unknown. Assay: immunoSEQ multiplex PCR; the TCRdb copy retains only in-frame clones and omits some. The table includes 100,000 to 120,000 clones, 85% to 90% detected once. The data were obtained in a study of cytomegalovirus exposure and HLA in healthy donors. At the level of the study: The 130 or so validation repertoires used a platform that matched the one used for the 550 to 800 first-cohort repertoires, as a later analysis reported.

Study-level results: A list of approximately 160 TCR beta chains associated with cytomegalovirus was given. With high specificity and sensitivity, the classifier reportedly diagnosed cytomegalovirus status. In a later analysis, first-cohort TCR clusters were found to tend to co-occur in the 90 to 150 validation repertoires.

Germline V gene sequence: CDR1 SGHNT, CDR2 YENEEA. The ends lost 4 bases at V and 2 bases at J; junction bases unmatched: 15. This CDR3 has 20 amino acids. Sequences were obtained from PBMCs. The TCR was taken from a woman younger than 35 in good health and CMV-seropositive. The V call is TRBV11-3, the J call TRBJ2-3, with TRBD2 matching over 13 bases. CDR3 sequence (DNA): TGTGCCAGCAGCTCCGGGTCCCCGACTAGCGGGGGGTCGCTCACAGATACGCAGTATTTT. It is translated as CASSSGSPTSGGSLTDTQYF.